The clone carrying this T cell receptor beta chain was detected a few times. Its antigen is not identified. The CDR3 is 13 amino acids. Germline V gene lookup returns CDR1 SGHAT and CDR2 FQNNGV. V lost 3 bases and J 5 bases, leaving 7 bases between the germline ends. The PCR used 60 Vbeta and 13 Jbeta primers. Original data processing: There were tens of millions of unique TCR beta chains by a later count, and approximately 10 million of them were shared. Clones were read by immunoSEQ multiplex PCR, and TCRdb kept only the in-frame ones, dropping some. V, J and clone size were drawn from that table, and D and trimming were deduced from the DNA. The table lists 65,000 to 85,000 clones, approximately 67% of them singletons, with just over 2% in the top ten. The sample comes from a study of cytomegalovirus exposure and HLA in healthy donors. Overall study findings and caveats: The likely origin of a cluster of highly shared sequence variants was a sequencing artifact.

This sequence was found in a woman in her 30s in good health and CMV-seronegative. Input material: PBMCs. This chain connects TRBV11-2 to TRBJ2-2; tentatively, D is TRBD1 (5 bases). CDR3 protein: CASSFRVTGELFF. The CDR3 region has the DNA TGTGCCAGCAGCTTCAGGGTTACCGGGGAGCTGTTTTTT.